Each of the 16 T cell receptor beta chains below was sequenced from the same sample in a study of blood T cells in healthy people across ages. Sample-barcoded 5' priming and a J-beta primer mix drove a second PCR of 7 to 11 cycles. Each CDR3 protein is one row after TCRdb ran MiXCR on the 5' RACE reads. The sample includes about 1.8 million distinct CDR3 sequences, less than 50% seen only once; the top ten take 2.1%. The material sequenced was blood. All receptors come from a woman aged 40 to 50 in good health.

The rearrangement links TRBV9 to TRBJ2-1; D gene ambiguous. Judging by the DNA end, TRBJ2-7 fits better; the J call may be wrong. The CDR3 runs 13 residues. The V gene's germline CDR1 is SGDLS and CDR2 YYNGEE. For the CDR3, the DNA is TGTGCCAGCAGCGTCCCGGAGTTCAATGAGCAGTACTTC. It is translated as CASSVPEFNEQYF.

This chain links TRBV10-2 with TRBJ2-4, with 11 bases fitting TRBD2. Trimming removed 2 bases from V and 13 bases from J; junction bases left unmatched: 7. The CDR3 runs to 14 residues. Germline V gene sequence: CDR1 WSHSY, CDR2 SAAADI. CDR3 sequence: CASSESSSGGRQYF. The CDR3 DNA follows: TGCGCCAGCAGTGAGAGTTCTAGCGGGGGGCGACAGTACTTC.

Here the CDR3 DNA reads TGTGCCAGCAGCCAAGATGGCCAGGGCCCCTACAATGAGCAGTTCTTC. It specifies CASSQDGQGPYNEQFF. The V call is TRBV14, the J call TRBJ2-1, with D possibly being TRBD1 (5 bases). Germline V gives CDR1 SGHDN, CDR2 FVKESK. V lost 0 bases to trimming and J lost 2 bases, with 11 bases between them. The CDR3 is 16 residues long.

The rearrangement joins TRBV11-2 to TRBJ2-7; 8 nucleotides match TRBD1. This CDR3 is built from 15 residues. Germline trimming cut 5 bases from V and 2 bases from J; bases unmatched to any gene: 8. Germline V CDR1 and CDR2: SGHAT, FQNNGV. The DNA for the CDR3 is TGTGCCAGCAGCGACGGACAGGGAGGAACCTACGAGCAGTACTTC. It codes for CASSDGQGGTYEQYF.

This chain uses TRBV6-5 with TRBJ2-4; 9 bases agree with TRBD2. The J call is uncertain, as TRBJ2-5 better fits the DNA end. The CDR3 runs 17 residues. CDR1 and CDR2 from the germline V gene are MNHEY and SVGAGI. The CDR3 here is CASSYTRGAGGLQTQYF. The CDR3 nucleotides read TGTGCCAGCAGTTACACCCGTGGCGCGGGGGGGCTGCAGACCCAGTACTTC.

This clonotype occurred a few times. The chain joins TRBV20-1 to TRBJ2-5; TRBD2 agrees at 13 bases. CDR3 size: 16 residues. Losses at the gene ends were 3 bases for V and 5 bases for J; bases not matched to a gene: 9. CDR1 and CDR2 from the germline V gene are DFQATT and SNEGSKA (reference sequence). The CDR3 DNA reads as TGCAGTGCTAGTTGGACTAGCGGGGGTTTCGCGGAGACCCAGTACTTC. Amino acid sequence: CSASWTSGGFAETQYF.

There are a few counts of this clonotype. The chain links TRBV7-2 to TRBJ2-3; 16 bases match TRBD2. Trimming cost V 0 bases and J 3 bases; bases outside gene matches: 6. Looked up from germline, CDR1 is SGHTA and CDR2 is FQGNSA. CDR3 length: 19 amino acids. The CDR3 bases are TGTGCCAGCAGCTTAGCCGGGACTAGCGGGGGGGCCTTTACAGATACGCAGTATTTT. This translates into CASSLAGTSGGAFTDTQYF.

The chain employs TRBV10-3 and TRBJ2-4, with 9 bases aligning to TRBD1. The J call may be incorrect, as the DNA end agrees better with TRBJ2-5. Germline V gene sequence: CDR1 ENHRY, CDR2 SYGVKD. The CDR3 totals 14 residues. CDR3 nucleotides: TGTGCCATCAGGGGGACAGGGAGTTTGGAGACCCAGTACTTC. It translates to CAIRGTGSLETQYF.

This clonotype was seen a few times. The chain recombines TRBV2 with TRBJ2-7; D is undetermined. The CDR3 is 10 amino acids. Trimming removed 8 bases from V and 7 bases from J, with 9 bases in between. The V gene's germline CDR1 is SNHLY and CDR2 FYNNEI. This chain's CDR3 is CASGANEQYF. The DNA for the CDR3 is TGTGCCAGCGGCGCTAATGAGCAGTACTTC. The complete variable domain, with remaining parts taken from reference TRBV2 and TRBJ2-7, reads EPEVTQTPSHQVTQMGQEVILRCVPISNHLYFYWYRQILGQKVEFLVSFYNNEISEKSEIFDDQFSVERPDGSNFTLKIRSTKLEDSAMYFCASGANEQYFGPGTRLTVT.

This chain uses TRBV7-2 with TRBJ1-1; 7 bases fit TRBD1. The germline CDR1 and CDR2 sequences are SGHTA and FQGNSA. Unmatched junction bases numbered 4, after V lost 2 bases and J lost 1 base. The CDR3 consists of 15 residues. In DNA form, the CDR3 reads TGTGCCAGCAGCTTATACGACAGGGCGAACACTGAAGCTTTCTTT. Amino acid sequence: CASSLYDRANTEAFF.

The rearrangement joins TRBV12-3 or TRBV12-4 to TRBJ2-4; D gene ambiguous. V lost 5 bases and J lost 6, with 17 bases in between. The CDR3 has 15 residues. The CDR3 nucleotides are TGTGCCAGCAGTATGGGCGTCCCAAACCGAAACATTCAGTACTTC. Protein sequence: CASSMGVPNRNIQYF.

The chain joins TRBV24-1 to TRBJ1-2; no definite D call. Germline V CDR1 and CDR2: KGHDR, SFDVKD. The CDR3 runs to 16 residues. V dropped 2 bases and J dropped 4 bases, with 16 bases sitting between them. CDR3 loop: CATSDYNAADFYGYTF. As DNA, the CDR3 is TGTGCCACCAGTGATTACAACGCAGCAGACTTCTATGGCTACACCTTC.

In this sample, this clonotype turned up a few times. The CDR3 reads CAISGISLGRGGGYTF. The CDR3 region has the DNA TGTGCCATCAGTGGAATATCCCTGGGCCGCGGGGGCGGCTACACCTTC. The chain couples TRBV10-3 to TRBJ1-2; D perhaps matches TRBD1 (6 bases). This CDR3 comprises 16 residues. V lost 4 bases and J lost 8, with 23 bases in between. The V gene's germline CDR1 is ENHRY and CDR2 SYGVKD.

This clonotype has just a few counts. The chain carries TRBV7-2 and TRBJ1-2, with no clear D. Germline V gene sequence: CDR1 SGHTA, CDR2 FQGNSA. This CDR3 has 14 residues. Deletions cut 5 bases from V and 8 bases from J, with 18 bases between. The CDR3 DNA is TGTGCCAGCAGCCTCCCCGACGGGTTAACGGGCTACACCTTC. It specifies CASSLPDGLTGYTF. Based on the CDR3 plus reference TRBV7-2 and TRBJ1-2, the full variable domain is GAGVSQSPSNKVTEKGKDVELRCDPISGHTALYWYRQSLGQGLEFLIYFQGNSAPDKSGLPSDRFSAERTGGSVSTLTIQRTQQEDSAVYLCASSLPDGLTGYTFGSGTRLTVV.

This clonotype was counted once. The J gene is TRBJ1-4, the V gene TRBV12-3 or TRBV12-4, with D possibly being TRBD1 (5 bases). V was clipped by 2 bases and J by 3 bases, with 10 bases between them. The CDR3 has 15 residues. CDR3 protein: CASSLLGASNEKLFF. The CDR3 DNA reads TGTGCCAGCAGTTTACTTGGGGCCTCTAATGAAAAACTGTTTTTT.

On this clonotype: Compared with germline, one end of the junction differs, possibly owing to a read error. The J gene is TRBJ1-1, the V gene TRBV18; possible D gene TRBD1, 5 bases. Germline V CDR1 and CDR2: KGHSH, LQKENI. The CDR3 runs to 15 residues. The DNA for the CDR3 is TGTGCCAGCTCACCAGGTTCAGGGAGGAACGCTGAAGCTTTCTTT. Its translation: CASSPGSGRNAEAFF.